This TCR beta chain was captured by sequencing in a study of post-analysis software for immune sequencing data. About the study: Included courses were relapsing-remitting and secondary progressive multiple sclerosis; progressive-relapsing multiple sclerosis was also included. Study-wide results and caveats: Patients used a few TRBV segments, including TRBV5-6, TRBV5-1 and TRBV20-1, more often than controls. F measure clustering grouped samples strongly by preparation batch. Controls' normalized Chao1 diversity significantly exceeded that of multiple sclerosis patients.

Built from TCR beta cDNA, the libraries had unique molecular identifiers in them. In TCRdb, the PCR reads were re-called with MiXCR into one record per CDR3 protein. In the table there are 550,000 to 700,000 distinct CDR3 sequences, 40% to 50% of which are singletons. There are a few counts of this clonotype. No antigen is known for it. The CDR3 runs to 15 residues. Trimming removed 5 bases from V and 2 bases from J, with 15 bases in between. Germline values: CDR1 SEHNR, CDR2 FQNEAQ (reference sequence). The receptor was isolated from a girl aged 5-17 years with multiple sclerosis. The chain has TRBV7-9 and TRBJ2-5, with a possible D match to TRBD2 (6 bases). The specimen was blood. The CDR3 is CASSPSRAGQETQYF. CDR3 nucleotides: TGTGCCAGCAGCCCCTCCCGGGCGGGACAAGAGACCCAGTACTTC.